These T cell receptor beta chains were read from a single sample in a study of T cell responses to AZD1222 COVID-19 vaccine. The data were produced by immunoSEQ multiplex PCR, yet TCRdb's version contains in-frame clones alone and is incomplete. This table holds some 170,000 clones, about 92% found once. Specimen: peripheral blood, collected on day 0 of AZD1222 vaccination. The receptors originated from an adult in good health. CDR3s include the opening cysteine and the closing phenylalanine or tryptophan. The D gene is left open where the match is weak. Part of the rows lack a size; the others show once, few, many or a class for expanded clones.

. | TRBJ1-2 | TRBV14 | TRBD1 | TGTGCCAGCAGCCCCGGGACAGTCTATGGCTACACCTTC | CASSPGTVYGYTF
. | TRBJ1-2 | TRBV6-5 | . | TGTGCCAGCAGATCAGGGAATTCCTATGGCTACACCTTC | CASRSGNSYGYTF
. | TRBJ2-2 | TRBV6-5 | TRBD2 | TGTGCCAGCAGCACCCGGGAGGGCGGTTCCGGGGAGCTGTTTTTT | CASSTREGGSGELFF
. | TRBJ2-3 | TRBV7-2 | TRBD2 | TGTGCCAGCAGCGGGACTAGCGGGTTCACAGATACGCAGTATTTT | CASSGTSGFTDTQYF
. | TRBJ2-1 | TRBV6-5 | . | TGTGCCAGCAGTTACTCTTTTACAAGGGAGCAGTTCTTC | CASSYSFTREQFF
. | TRBJ1-5 | TRBV3-1/TRBV3-2 | TRBD1 | TGTGCCAGCAGCCAAGATTGGGACAGGCAGCCCCAGCATTTT | CASSQDWDRQPQHF
. | TRBJ2-1 | TRBV14 | TRBD2 | TGTGCCAGCAGCCAATGGACTAGCGGCCTGTACAATGAGCAGTTCTTC | CASSQWTSGLYNEQFF
once | TRBJ1-5 | TRBV7-2 | . | TGTGCCAGCAGCTTAGATGTACATCAGCCCCAGCATTTT | CASSLDVHQPQHF
. | TRBJ1-1 | TRBV10-1 | . | TGCGCCAGCAGTGAGTCCCAGATACTGAACACTGAAGCTTTCTTT | CASSESQILNTEAFF
. | TRBJ1-1 | TRBV5-1 | . | TGCGCCAGCAGCTTATCCGGGACGGCTAACACTGAAGCTTTCTTT | CASSLSGTANTEAFF
. | TRBJ1-1 | TRBV30 | . | TGTGCCTGGAATCAACAGAGATTAAACACTGAAGCTTTCTTT | CAWNQQRLNTEAFF
once | TRBJ1-5 | TRBV30 | TRBD1 | TGTGCCTGGAGTGTGGACAGGGAATGGGGTCAGCCCCAGCATTTT | CAWSVDREWGQPQHF
once | TRBJ2-7 | TRBV10-1 | . | TGCGCCAGCAGTCAGGACTTGTCGTCCTACGAGCAGTACTTC | CASSQDLSSYEQYF
few | TRBJ2-2 | TRBV19 | TRBD1 | TGTGCCAGTAGTATAGACTGGACAGGGGAACACGGGGAGCTGTTTTTT | CASSIDWTGEHGELFF
. | TRBJ2-7 | TRBV28 | . | TGTGCCAGCAGTTTGGAGGGACCTCGCTCCTACGAGCAGTACTTC | CASSLEGPRSYEQYF
. | TRBJ1-3 | TRBV5-5 | . | TGTGCCAGCAGCTTGGCCTTACCAGGAGGTTCGAGCTCTGGAAACACCATATATTTT | CASSLALPGGSSSGNTIYF
. | TRBJ2-1 | TRBV5-1 | . | TGCGCCAGCAGCTTGGGCACGTTCCCGAGGCTGTACAATGAGCAGTTCTTC | CASSLGTFPRLYNEQFF
once | TRBJ1-1 | TRBV5-6 | . | TGTGCCAGCCTTAGATTGGACAGTAACACTGAAGCTTTCTTT | CASLRLDSNTEAFF
. | TRBJ2-1 | TRBV5-1 | . | TGCGCCAGCAGCTTGGGGCTAGTAGGGCTGGATGAGCAGTTCTTC | CASSLGLVGLDEQFF
. | TRBJ1-3 | TRBV29-1 | . | TGCAGCGCGAACCTACAGGGAAACACCATATATTTT | CSANLQGNTIYF
. | TRBJ1-2 | TRBV5-5 | . | TGTGCCAGCAGCTTGGGGGTTCTACAGACACCTAACTATGGCTACACCTTC | CASSLGVLQTPNYGYTF
. | TRBJ1-2 | TRBV5-6 | . | TGTGCCCGCAGGCCCGGGGGGGGCTACACCTTC | CARRPGGGYTF
. | TRBJ1-5 | TRBV2 | . | TGTGCCAGCAGTGGGGGGACTCCGGTTTTGCCCCAGCATTTT | CASSGGTPVLPQHF
. | TRBJ1-1 | TRBV5-1 | . | TGCGCCAGCAGCTTGGGACGTCCTACCAACACTGAAGCTTTCTTT | CASSLGRPTNTEAFF
. | TRBJ2-1 | TRBV3-1/TRBV3-2 | TRBD2 | TGTGCCAGCAGCCCAGAGACTAGCGGGGGGGCGGTCAATGAGCAGTTCTTC | CASSPETSGGAVNEQFF
. | TRBJ2-3 | TRBV29-1 | . | TGCAGCGTTGTCCCGGGAGCTCCGGATACGCAGTATTTT | CSVVPGAPDTQYF
. | TRBJ2-3 | TRBV7-2 | . | TGTGCCAGCAGCACCGGACAGTACATAGATACGCAGTATTTT | CASSTGQYIDTQYF
. | TRBJ2-3 | TRBV3-1/TRBV3-2 | TRBD2 | TGTGCCAGCGCAGCGGGAGAACAGGGCACAGATACGCAGTATTTT | CASAAGEQGTDTQYF
. | TRBJ2-2 | TRBV19 | TRBD2 | TGTGCCAGTAGTATAGGAAGGACTAGCGGGACCGGGGAGCTGTTTTTT | CASSIGRTSGTGELFF